The 24 T cell receptor beta chains below all came from one sample that was sequenced in a study of neoadjuvant anti-PD-1 for oral cavity cancer. This table comes from immunoSEQ multiplex PCR, and its TCRdb copy is limited to in-frame clones, with some not included. The sample shows 70,000 to 95,000 clones, about 80% of them seen only once. This specimen was PBMCs, taken before nivolumab (anti-PD-1) treatment. These receptors originate from a person aged 40-85 years with oral cavity squamous cell carcinoma.

This chain joins TRBV20-1 and TRBJ2-3; D gene uncertain. This CDR3 spans 11 amino acids. CDR1 and CDR2 (germline): DFQATT, SNEGSKA (reference sequence). The CDR3 DNA reads as TGCAGGGTTCCCTTGGTGGATACGCAGTATTTT. This sequence encodes CRVPLVDTQYF.

V and J are TRBV21-1 and TRBJ1-5. TRBV21-1 is termed a pseudogene. This CDR3 is built from 13 residues. CDR3 sequence (DNA): TGTGCCAGCAGCGGCCCAAGGGCTCAGCCCCAGCATTTT. Its translation: CASSGPRAQPQHF.

The V gene is TRBV5-1, the J gene TRBJ2-5, with D uncertain. This CDR3 spans 12 amino acids. The germline V and J ends were trimmed by 5 bases and 4 bases, with 9 bases remaining between them. Germline CDR1 reads SGHRS; CDR2 reads YFSETQ. CDR3 loop: CASSPPTETQYF. CDR3 bases: TGCGCCAGCAGTCCCCCAACAGAGACCCAGTACTTC.

The chain combines TRBV7-9 with TRBJ2-7, with TRBD1 matching 10 bases. Germline V gene data show CDR1 as SEHNR and CDR2 as FQNEAQ (reference sequence). The CDR3 extends over 15 amino acids. Trimming removed 5 bases from V and 3 bases from J; junction bases left unmatched: 7. CDR3 DNA sequence: TGTGCCAGCAGCGCCACGGGACAGGGGATCTACGAGCAGTACTTC. This gives the protein CASSATGQGIYEQYF.

This clone was seen a handful of times. V is TRBV9 and J is TRBJ2-3; unclear D gene. Germline CDR1 SGDLS, CDR2 YYNGEE. Trimming pared 4 bases from V and 0 bases from J, leaving 12 bases between. CDR3 length: 15 amino acids. CDR3 amino acids: CASSLMVGSTDTQYF. The CDR3 bases are TGTGCCAGCAGCCTTATGGTGGGGAGCACAGATACGCAGTATTTT. Looking up the rest from reference TRBV9 and TRBJ2-3 gives the full variable domain: DSGVTQTPKHLITATGQRVTLRCSPRSGDLSVYWYQQSLDQGLQFLIQYYNGEERAKGNILERFSAQQFPDLHSELNLSSLELGDSALYFCASSLMVGSTDTQYFGPGTRLTVL.

This chain uses TRBV4-1 with TRBJ1-3; the match to TRBD1 covers 7 bases. Germline CDR1 is MGHRA and CDR2 is YSYEKL. J was trimmed by 0 bases and V by 3 bases; bases with no gene match: 8. The CDR3 loop spans 17 amino acids. CDR3 sequence: CASSQGTATLSGNTIYF. The CDR3 bases are TGCGCCAGCAGCCAGGGGACAGCGACACTCTCTGGAAACACCATATATTTT.

V usage is TRBV14 and J usage is TRBJ2-2, with TRBD2 identical over 12 bases. The CDR3 extends over 16 amino acids. CDR1 is SGHDN, CDR2 FVKESK, per germline. V was clipped by 4 bases and J by 5 bases; unmatched bases: 5. CDR3 DNA: TGTGCCAGCAGCCCTACTAGCGGGAGGACGACCGGGGAGCTGTTTTTT. The encoded protein is CASSPTSGRTTGELFF.

J is TRBJ2-5 and V is TRBV30; 8 bases line up with TRBD2. CDR1 is GTSNPN, CDR2 SVGIG, per germline (reference sequence). V was pared by 2 bases and J by 5 bases, with 1 base of the junction left unmatched. The CDR3 totals 12 residues. In nucleotides, the CDR3 is TGTGCCTGGAGTTCGGGGGGGGAGACCCAGTACTTC. Its protein product is CAWSSGGETQYF.

A few counts support this clone. CDR3 sequence reads: CASSLGGGSQETQYF. CDR3 coding DNA: TGTGCCAGCAGCTTGGGTGGCGGAAGCCAAGAGACCCAGTACTTC. The chain combines TRBV13 with TRBJ2-5, with D unclear. In germline, CDR1 is PRHDT, CDR2 FYEKMQ (reference sequence). V lost 3 bases, J lost 1 base, and 12 bases lay in between. The CDR3 spans 15 residues.

This chain uses TRBV7-3 with TRBJ2-3; a weak D match, TRBD1 (6 bases). V lost 2 bases and J 0 bases, leaving 6 bases between the germline ends. The CDR3 spans 14 residues. Germline V gene sequence: CDR1 SGHTA, CDR2 FQGTGA. The CDR3 DNA reads TGTGCCAGCAGCTTAGGACAGAGCACAGATACGCAGTATTTT. Amino acid sequence: CASSLGQSTDTQYF.

V and J are TRBV10-3 and TRBJ2-1, with D unresolved. V was clipped by 2 bases and J by 9 bases, with 14 bases between them. CDR3 length equals 14 residues. Germline V CDR1 and CDR2: ENHRY, SYGVKD. CDR3 region: CAISEDSTQAEQFF. CDR3 nucleotide sequence: TGTGCCATCAGTGAGGACTCGACCCAAGCTGAGCAGTTCTTC.

This rearrangement joins TRBV29-1 to TRBJ2-7, with D possibly TRBD2 on 6 matching bases. V was shortened by 0 bases and J by 0 bases, with 12 bases between the two germline ends. The length of the CDR3 is 15 residues. CDR1 is SQVTM and CDR2 is ANQGSEA in the germline V gene. This CDR3 is CSVEDRWGDSYEQYF. As DNA, the CDR3 is TGCAGCGTTGAAGATCGTTGGGGGGACTCCTACGAGCAGTACTTC.

On this clone itself: The sample holds other DNA sequences that translate to the same CDR3. This chain connects TRBV13 to TRBJ2-3; D unresolved. This CDR3 has 11 amino acids. V was clipped by 5 bases and J by 5 bases, with 5 bases between them. Germline values: CDR1 PRHDT, CDR2 FYEKMQ (reference sequence). The CDR3: CASSLLDTQYF. DNA of the CDR3: TGTGCCAGCAGCCTATTAGATACGCAGTATTTT.

The chain combines TRBV30 with TRBJ1-4, with a possible D match to TRBD1 (6 bases). Trimming took off 2 bases at V and 8 bases at J, with 15 bases between the two ends. Germline CDR1 GTSNPN, CDR2 SVGIG (reference sequence). The CDR3 is 14 amino acids. CDR3 bases: TGTGCCTGGAGTAGGGGGGACGTATCCGAAAAACTGTTTTTT. Translated: CAWSRGDVSEKLFF.

The V and J genes are TRBV6-5 and TRBJ2-5, with D possibly matching TRBD2 (5 bases). V lost 2 bases and J 5 bases, leaving 9 bases between the germline ends. Looked up from germline, CDR1 is MNHEY and CDR2 is SVGAGI. This CDR3 comprises 13 residues. CDR3 in amino acids: CASSYPPGETQYF. The CDR3 DNA reads TGTGCCAGCAGTTACCCCCCGGGGGAGACCCAGTACTTC.

This chain links TRBV28 with TRBJ1-2; 7 bases align to TRBD1. Per germline, CDR1 MDHEN and CDR2 SYDVKM. CDR3 length equals 12 residues. Germline trimming cut 7 bases from V and 6 bases from J; bases unmatched to any gene: 5. CDR3 nucleotides: TGTGCCAGCAACAAGGGGGCAAATGGCTACACCTTC. This encodes CASNKGANGYTF.

The chain couples TRBV10-3 to TRBJ2-6; 7 bases are a match to TRBD1. The CDR3 contains 15 residues. The V gene end was trimmed by 6 bases and the J gene end by 2 bases; junction bases not matched to a gene: 4. Germline CDR1 and CDR2: ENHRY and SYGVKD. For the CDR3, the DNA is TGTGCCATCAGCACAGGGGCAGCTGGGGCCAACGTCCTGACTTTC. It codes for CAISTGAAGANVLTF.

The V and J genes are TRBV28 and TRBJ1-5; D is unclear. CDR1 MDHEN and CDR2 SYDVKM come from the germline V gene. There are 12 residues in the CDR3. Deletions cut 5 bases from V and 4 bases from J, with 6 bases between. CDR3 amino acids: CASSKGNQPQHF. The CDR3 coding sequence is TGTGCCAGCAGTAAAGGGAATCAGCCCCAGCATTTT.

This clone was counted once. The chain joins TRBV9 to TRBJ2-2; perhaps TRBD2 as D (6 bases). The germline V gene has CDR1 SGDLS and CDR2 YYNGEE. V was trimmed by 0 bases and J by 5 bases, leaving 14 bases between them. This CDR3 is built from 16 residues. As DNA, the CDR3 is TGTGCCAGCAGCGTAGGGGGGACGGCGGGGACCGGGGAGCTGTTTTTT. It yields the protein CASSVGGTAGTGELFF.

The chain combines TRBV6-1 with TRBJ1-2; no definite D call. CDR3 length: 13 residues. Germline values: CDR1 MNHNS, CDR2 SASEGT. Trimming cost V 4 bases and J 2 bases, with 8 bases left between them. The CDR3 reads CASSVSTNYGYTF. The CDR3 nucleotides read TGTGCCAGCAGTGTCTCGACAAACTATGGCTACACCTTC.

The rearrangement links TRBV6-5 to TRBJ1-5; D ambiguous. Germline V CDR1 and CDR2: MNHEY, SVGAGI. The V and J ends lost 5 bases and 4 bases respectively, with 9 bases between them. This CDR3 region has 13 residues. DNA of the CDR3: TGTGCCAGCAGTAGCACGGGTAATCAGCCCCAGCATTTT. Its protein product is CASSSTGNQPQHF.

This chain connects TRBV19 to TRBJ2-1; the match to TRBD2 covers 12 bases. Germline CDR1 and CDR2: LNHDA and SQIVND (reference sequence). This CDR3 has 15 residues. V was clipped by 7 bases and J by 3 bases; unmatched bases: 4. This CDR3 reads CASTLTSGSYNEQFF. The CDR3 DNA reads TGTGCCAGTACCCTGACTAGCGGGAGCTACAATGAGCAGTTCTTC.

The chain joins TRBV6-6 to TRBJ2-7; D is uncertain. Trimming removed 2 bases at V and 2 bases at J, with 7 bases between. CDR3 size: 13 residues. CDR1 and CDR2 (germline): MNHNY, SVGAGI (reference sequence). The CDR3 is CASSYREAYEQYF. DNA for the CDR3: TGTGCCAGCAGTTACAGGGAAGCCTACGAGCAGTACTTC.

The chain is built from TRBV7-9 and TRBJ2-3; D remains ambiguous. The CDR3 length is 16 residues. Germline CDR1 and CDR2: SEHNR and FQNEAQ (reference sequence). The germline V and J ends were trimmed by 5 bases and 2 bases, with 17 bases remaining between them. CDR3 nucleotides: TGTGCCAGCAGCCAAGACCGACTGGGTCTCACAGATACGCAGTATTTT. Protein: CASSQDRLGLTDTQYF.